This TCR beta chain was obtained from a study of blood T cell repertoires in COVID-19. In the study's own analysis: From reference gene primer amplification, estimates of nucleated cell counts were derived. Clones were sequenced by immunoSEQ multiplex PCR, and TCRdb holds only the in-frame ones, with some missing. V and J calls and clone size come straight from that table; D and trimming were deduced from the DNA. Counted here are 250,000 to 350,000 clones, approximately 85% occurring once; the ten biggest clones make up roughly 0.94%. CDR3 length: 13 amino acids. Trimming cost V 2 bases and J 5 bases, with 10 bases left between them. Germline CDR1 and CDR2: MNHEY and SMNVEV (reference sequence). This clone was found a few times.

This chain connects TRBV27 to TRBJ2-7, with D perhaps matching TRBD1 (6 bases). The TCR originated in a human donor with COVID-19, enrolled during active disease. The donor label of this sample is uncertain. Material: peripheral blood. The CDR3 nucleotides read TGTGCCAGCAGTTTAGGGCAGGGGAACGAGCAGTACTTC. It specifies CASSLGQGNEQYF.